This is a list of T cell receptor beta chains from one sample in a study of blood T cell repertoires in COVID-19. Sequencing used immunoSEQ multiplex PCR; TCRdb keeps in-frame clones, though not all of them. There are 110,000 to 150,000 clones in the sample; approximately 84% occur only once, and 4.5% to 5.5% lies in the top ten. The specimen sequenced was PBMCs or T cells enriched from blood (not recorded which). The receptors were gathered from a man aged 35 to 55 with acute COVID-19. Each CDR3 is given with its conserved first and last residue. The order of the fields is V gene, CDR3 length, D gene, J gene, clone size, CDR3 protein, CDR3 DNA. A D gene is named only where the DNA matches it firmly. Only part of the rows carry a size: once, few, many, or a class if the clone is expanded.

TRBV19	17	TRBD1	TRBJ1-5	-	CASSIQTGRGWNQPQHF	TGTGCCAGTAGTATTCAGACAGGGAGAGGGTGGAACCAGCCCCAGCATTTT
TRBV5-1	20	TRBD1	TRBJ2-6	once	CASSLLPGTGGDSGANVLTF	TGCGCCAGCAGCTTGCTCCCTGGGACAGGGGGGGACTCTGGGGCCAACGTCCTGACTTTC
TRBV4-1	11	-	TRBJ1-1	-	CASSQGESAFF	TGCGCCAGCAGCCAAGGAGAAAGCGCTTTCTTT
TRBV30	16	-	TRBJ2-1	-	CAWSVRGLGQLNEQFF	TGTGCCTGGAGTGTAAGAGGGCTTGGTCAACTCAATGAGCAGTTCTTC
TRBV11-2	12	-	TRBJ1-2	-	CASSLRHYGYTF	TGTGCCAGCAGCTTACGACATTATGGCTACACCTTC
TRBV5-4	14	-	TRBJ2-7	-	CASSTRTESYEQYF	TGTGCCAGCAGCACGCGGACAGAGTCCTACGAGCAGTACTTC
TRBV5-1	15	TRBD2	TRBJ2-1	-	CASSSGTSVYNEQFF	TGCGCCAGCAGTTCCGGGACTAGCGTCTACAATGAGCAGTTCTTC
TRBV25-1	15	TRBD2	TRBJ2-5	-	CASSATGTNLETQYF	TGTGCCAGCAGTGCAACCGGGACTAACCTAGAGACCCAGTACTTC
TRBV15	14	-	TRBJ2-1	-	CATSRDWAVGEQFF	TGTGCCACCAGCAGAGATTGGGCCGTCGGTGAGCAGTTCTTC
TRBV2	16	TRBD2	TRBJ2-1	-	CASTWRSGGAFAEQFF	TGTGCCAGCACTTGGAGGAGCGGGGGCGCGTTTGCTGAGCAGTTCTTC
TRBV25-1	13	-	TRBJ2-1	-	CASSEAPDSEQFF	TGTGCCAGCAGTGAAGCTCCTGATAGTGAGCAGTTCTTC
TRBV7-2	15	TRBD2	TRBJ2-7	-	CASSFTSGSSYEQYF	TGTGCCAGCAGCTTTACTAGCGGAAGCTCCTACGAGCAGTACTTC
TRBV9	18	TRBD2	TRBJ2-6	-	CASSPLAGVSSGANVLTF	TGTGCCAGCAGCCCGTTAGCGGGAGTCAGCTCTGGGGCCAACGTCCTGACTTTC
TRBV19	14	-	TRBJ1-1	once	CASSILGQNTEAFF	TGTGCCAGTAGTATACTAGGACAGAACACTGAAGCTTTCTTT
TRBV10-3	13	TRBD1	TRBJ1-2	-	CAISDTTGVGYTF	TGTGCCATCAGTGACACGACAGGGGTAGGCTACACCTTC
TRBV7-8	15	-	TRBJ1-5	-	CASTPNVGSNQPQHF	TGTGCCAGCACCCCAAATGTGGGGAGTAATCAGCCCCAGCATTTT
TRBV7-9	17	-	TRBJ2-1	once	CASSHRSPLRGYNEQFF	TGTGCCAGCAGCCACCGCTCTCCTCTGCGGGGATACAATGAGCAGTTCTTC
TRBV19	17	-	TRBJ2-5	-	CASSIGYRLVGQETQYF	TGTGCCAGTAGTATCGGGTACAGACTAGTCGGGCAAGAGACCCAGTACTTC
TRBV11-2	16	-	TRBJ1-5	-	CASSLERGPKRQPQHF	TGTGCCAGCAGCTTAGAGCGGGGACCCAAACGGCAGCCCCAGCATTTT
TRBV4-3	16	TRBD2	TRBJ2-3	-	CASSQDRGTSGGAQYF	TGCGCCAGCAGCCAAGATCGGGGGACTAGCGGGGGGGCCCAGTATTTT
TRBV15	15	-	TRBJ1-4	-	CATSRDPSLTEKLFF	TGTGCCACCAGCAGAGACCCATCACTAACGGAAAAACTGTTTTTT
TRBV4-1	17	-	TRBJ2-3	-	CASSQAPGMPGTDTQYF	TGCGCCAGCAGCCAAGCCCCAGGCATGCCGGGCACAGATACGCAGTATTTT
TRBV9	17	TRBD1	TRBJ2-6	few	CASSRLTGGLGANVLTF	TGTGCCAGCAGCAGATTGACAGGGGGGCTAGGGGCCAACGTCCTGACTTTC
TRBV7-2	13	TRBD1	TRBJ2-7	-	CASSLTGAYEQYF	TGTGCCAGCAGCCTAACAGGGGCCTACGAGCAGTACTTC
TRBV4-1	16	-	TRBJ1-1	-	CASSQDWSRGSTEAFF	TGCGCCAGCAGCCAAGATTGGAGCAGGGGAAGCACTGAAGCTTTCTTT
TRBV5-4	14	-	TRBJ1-6	once	CASSFGQPNSPLHF	TGTGCCAGCAGCTTCGGACAGCCAAATTCACCCCTCCACTTT
TRBV4-3	15	TRBD1	TRBJ1-4	-	CASSQRGQGGEKLFF	TGCGCCAGCAGCCAAAGAGGACAGGGTGGTGAAAAACTGTTTTTT
TRBV28	12	-	TRBJ1-3	-	CASSLPGNTIYF	TGTGCCAGCTCGCTACCTGGAAACACCATATATTTT
TRBV1	16	-	TRBJ1-2	-	CTSSQDVGGFWYGYTF	TGCACCAGCAGCCAAGATGTCGGGGGGTTTTGGTATGGCTACACCTTC